Given below is one T cell receptor beta chain in context. The antigen is not known. The CDR3 spans 15 residues. Trimming cost V 4 bases and J 3 bases, with 13 bases left between them. Germline-derived CDR1 and CDR2 are MGHRA and YSYEKL. These data are taken from a study of cytomegalovirus exposure and HLA in healthy donors. The PCR employed 60 Vbeta primers together with 13 Jbeta primers. This table comes from immunoSEQ multiplex PCR, and its TCRdb copy is limited to in-frame clones, with some not included. The repertoire holds about 110,000 clones, with about 70% as singletons. General study points: Rare TCR sequences predominated, though certain public TCRs were found in many donors. Analyses of presence/absence relied on an assumption of roughly uniform sequencing depth across donors.

The clonotype originates from a man between 45 and 60 years old in good health and CMV-seropositive. The sequenced material came from PBMCs. The chain couples TRBV4-1 to TRBJ1-5, with D possibly matching TRBD1 (5 bases). For the CDR3, the DNA is TGCGCCAGCAGCCCAAGATTAGGGGACAATCAGCCCCAGCATTTT. This encodes CASSPRLGDNQPQHF.